This T cell receptor beta chain was documented in a study of blood T cell repertoires in COVID-19. The wider study: Sample material is recorded as cDNA or gDNA derived from T cells, B-cell-depleted T cells, or PBMCs.

The table came from immunoSEQ multiplex PCR; TCRdb's copy has only in-frame clones and leaves some out. The data contain approximately 100,000 clones, about 80% of them singletons. This clone turned up a few times. An end of the junction differs from the germline gene, which may be a read error. The CDR3 is 12 amino acids. CDR1 and CDR2 (germline): SNHLY, FYNNEI. The chain combines TRBV2 with TRBJ1-5; D may be TRBD1 (6 bases). The receptor's source is a man aged 60-69 years with acute or convalescent COVID-19. The material sequenced was peripheral blood. Written as DNA, the CDR3 is TGTGCCGGCAGACAGGCTGGGCAGCCCCAGCATTTT. This translates into CAGRQAGQPQHF.